This T cell receptor beta chain emerged from a study of T cells after yellow fever vaccination. Study-level background: When fractions had low cell numbers, they were prepared with SMART-Seq v4 Ultra Low Input. General study findings and limits: FACS-sorted repertoires might harbor abundant contaminating clonotypes from the bulk population.

Template switching by 5'RACE produced TCR cDNA, adding a universal primer site and UMIs. TCRdb reprocessed the 5' RACE reads via MiXCR and lists one record per CDR3 protein. Counted here are some 350,000 distinct CDR3 sequences, approximately 4% occurring once; the ten biggest clones make up around 25%. Germline CDR1 is SGHRS and CDR2 is YFSETQ. The CDR3 extends over 16 amino acids. V dropped 0 bases and J dropped 6; count of bases not matched to a gene: 11. To note about this clonotype: As yet, its antigen is unknown.

This sequence was found in a man between 18 and 35 years old who received the YFV17D yellow fever vaccine. This chain uses TRBV5-1 with TRBJ2-7; 8 nucleotides agree with TRBD1. This material consisted of PBMCs, taken 5 days after the yellow fever booster vaccination. This CDR3 reads CASSLALGQGGVEQYF. CDR3 nucleotides: TGCGCCAGCAGCTTGGCTTTAGGACAGGGTGGAGTCGAGCAGTACTTC.